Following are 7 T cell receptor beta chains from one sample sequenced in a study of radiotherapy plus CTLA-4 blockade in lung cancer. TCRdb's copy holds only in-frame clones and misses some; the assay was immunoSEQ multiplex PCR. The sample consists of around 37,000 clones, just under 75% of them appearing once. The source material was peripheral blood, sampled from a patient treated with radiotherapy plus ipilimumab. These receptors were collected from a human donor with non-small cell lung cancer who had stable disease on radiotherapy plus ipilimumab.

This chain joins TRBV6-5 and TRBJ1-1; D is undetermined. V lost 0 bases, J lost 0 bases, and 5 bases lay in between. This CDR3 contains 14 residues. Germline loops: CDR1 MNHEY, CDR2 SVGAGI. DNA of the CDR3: TGTGCCAGCAGTTACTCCGGTCTGAACACTGAAGCTTTCTTT. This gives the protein CASSYSGLNTEAFF.

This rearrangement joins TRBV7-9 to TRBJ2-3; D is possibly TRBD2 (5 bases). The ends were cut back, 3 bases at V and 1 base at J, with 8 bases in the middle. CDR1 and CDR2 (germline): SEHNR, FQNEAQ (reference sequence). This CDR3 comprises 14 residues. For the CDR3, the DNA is TGTGCCAGCAGCTTTGGGGAGCGCACAGATACGCAGTATTTT. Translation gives CASSFGERTDTQYF.

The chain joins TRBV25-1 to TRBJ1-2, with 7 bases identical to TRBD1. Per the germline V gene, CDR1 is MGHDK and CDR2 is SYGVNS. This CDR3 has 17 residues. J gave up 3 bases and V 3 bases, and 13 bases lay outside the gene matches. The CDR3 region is CASSDNRRAQGDYGYTF. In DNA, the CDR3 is TGTGCCAGCAGTGACAACCGCCGGGCCCAGGGGGACTATGGCTACACCTTC.

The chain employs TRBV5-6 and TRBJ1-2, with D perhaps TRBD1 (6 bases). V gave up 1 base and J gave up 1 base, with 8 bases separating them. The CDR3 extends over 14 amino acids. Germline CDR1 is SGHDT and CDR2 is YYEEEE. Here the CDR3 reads CASSLLQGNYGYTF. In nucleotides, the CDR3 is TGTGCCAGCAGCTTGTTACAGGGTAACTATGGCTACACCTTC.

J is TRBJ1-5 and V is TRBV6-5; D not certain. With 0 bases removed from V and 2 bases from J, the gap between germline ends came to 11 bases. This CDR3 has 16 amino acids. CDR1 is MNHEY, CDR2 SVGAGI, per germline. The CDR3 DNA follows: TGTGCCAGCAGTTACTCGAAGTATAGTGGCAATCAGCCCCAGCATTTT. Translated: CASSYSKYSGNQPQHF.

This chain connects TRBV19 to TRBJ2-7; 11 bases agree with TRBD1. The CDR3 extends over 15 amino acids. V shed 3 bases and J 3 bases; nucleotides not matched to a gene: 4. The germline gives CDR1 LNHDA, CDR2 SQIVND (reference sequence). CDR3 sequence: CASSMSGTGGYEQYF. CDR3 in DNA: TGTGCCAGTAGTATGTCCGGGACAGGGGGCTACGAGCAGTACTTC.

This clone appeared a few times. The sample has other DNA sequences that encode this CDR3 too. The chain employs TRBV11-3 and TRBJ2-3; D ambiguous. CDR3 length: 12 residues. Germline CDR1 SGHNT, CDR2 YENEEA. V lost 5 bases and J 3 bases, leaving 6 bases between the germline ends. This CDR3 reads CASSLRTDTQYF. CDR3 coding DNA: TGTGCCAGCAGCCTAAGAACAGATACGCAGTATTTT.